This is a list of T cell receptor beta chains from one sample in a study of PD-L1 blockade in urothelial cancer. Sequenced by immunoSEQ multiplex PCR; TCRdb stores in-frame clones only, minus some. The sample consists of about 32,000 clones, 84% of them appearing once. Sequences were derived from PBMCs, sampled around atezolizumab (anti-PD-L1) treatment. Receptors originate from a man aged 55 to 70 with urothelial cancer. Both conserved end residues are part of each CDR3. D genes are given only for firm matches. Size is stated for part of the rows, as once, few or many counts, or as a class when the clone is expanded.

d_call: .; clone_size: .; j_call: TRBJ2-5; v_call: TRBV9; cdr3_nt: TGTGCCAGCAGCGCCCACTTCCCAGGAGGGGCCAAAGAGACCCAGTACTTC; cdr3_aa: CASSAHFPGGAKETQYF
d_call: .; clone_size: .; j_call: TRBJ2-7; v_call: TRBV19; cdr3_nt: TGTGCCAGTAGTCACCTGCGGGGAGGCGGCGACGAGCAGTACTTC; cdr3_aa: CASSHLRGGGDEQYF
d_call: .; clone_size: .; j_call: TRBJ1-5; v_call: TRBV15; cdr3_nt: TGTGCCACCAGCTTAACTGGTCAGGGCGGATTTCAGCCCCAGCATTTT; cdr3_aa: CATSLTGQGGFQPQHF
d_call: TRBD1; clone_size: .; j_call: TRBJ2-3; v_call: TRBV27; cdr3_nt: TGTGCCAGCAGTTTTTGGGGACTGACAGGGGGCATAGATACGCAGTATTTT; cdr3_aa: CASSFWGLTGGIDTQYF
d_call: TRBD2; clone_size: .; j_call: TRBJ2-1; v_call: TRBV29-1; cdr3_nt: TGCAGTCTAGCGGACCTAAACAATGAGCAGTTCTTC; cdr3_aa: CSLADLNNEQFF
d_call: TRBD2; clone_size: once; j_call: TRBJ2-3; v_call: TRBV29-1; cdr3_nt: TGCAGCGTTGAAGTGTCGGCGGGAGCAGCAGATACGCAGTATTTT; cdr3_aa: CSVEVSAGAADTQYF
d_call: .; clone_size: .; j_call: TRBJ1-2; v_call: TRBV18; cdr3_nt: TGTGCCAGCTCTCAGGACTCTAACTATGGCTACACCTTC; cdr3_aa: CASSQDSNYGYTF
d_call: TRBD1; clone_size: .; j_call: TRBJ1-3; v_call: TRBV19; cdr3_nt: TGTGCCAGTCACAGGGGGCTTGGAAACACCATATATTTT; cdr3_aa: CASHRGLGNTIYF
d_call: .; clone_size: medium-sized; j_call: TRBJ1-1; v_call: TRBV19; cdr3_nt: TGTGCCAGTCGGATCGCAGGGGTAAACACTGAAGCTTTCTTT; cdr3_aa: CASRIAGVNTEAFF
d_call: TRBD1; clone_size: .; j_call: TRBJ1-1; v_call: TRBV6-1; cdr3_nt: TGTGCCAGCAGCCAGGGGGGACGCAGTACTGAAGCTTTCTTT; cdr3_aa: CASSQGGRSTEAFF